Many counts were recorded for the clone carrying this TCR beta chain. As yet, its antigen is unknown. In the original processing: Researchers built a distant-metastasis classifier for papillary thyroid cancer that drew on CDR3 differences across clinicopathological groups. TCRdb re-clonotyped the PCR reads through MiXCR. The V and J calls were determined by TCRdb, not by the authors. The sample shows around 23,000 clones, approximately 14% of them seen only once. This sample was taken from a study of metastatic and nonmetastatic thyroid tumors. Whole-study context: Repertoire data that came from the blood and tumor or nodule tissue of malignant and benign thyroid patients were compared. Overall study findings and caveats: Within blood and tumor, benign nodules reportedly had significantly lower TCR beta diversity than malignant thyroid tumors did.

V was pared by 2 bases and J by 7 bases, with 9 bases between. CDR1 SNHLY and CDR2 FYNNEI come from the germline V gene. The CDR3 has 14 residues. Patients had received no treatment of any kind before thyroid surgery. The genes are TRBV2 and TRBJ1-6; D might be TRBD1 (5 bases). Specimen: tumor tissue. The sequence came from a female donor with papillary thyroid cancer or a benign thyroid nodule (not recorded which). Some clones in this sample may be carry-over from other donors' samples. CDR3 residues: CASSEPGNNSPLHF. CDR3 nucleotide sequence: TGTGCCAGCAGTGAACCAGGGAACAATTCACCCCTCCACTTT.